This T cell receptor (beta chain) was sequenced for a study of T cells after yellow fever vaccination. There are many counts of this clonotype. A process of 5'RACE template switching, which added a universal primer site and UMIs, was used to make TCR cDNA. Using its own MiXCR run on the 5' RACE reads, TCRdb lists one record per CDR3 protein. The sample has some 130,000 distinct CDR3 sequences; under 8% are singletons. This CDR3 is 15 amino acids long. Unmatched junction bases numbered 8, after V lost 6 bases and J lost 7 bases. Germline lookup yields CDR1 SGHTA and CDR2 FQGNSA. The source of this sequence is a young man who received the YFV17D yellow fever vaccine. This chain links TRBV7-2 with TRBJ2-1, with TRBD2 matching 11 bases. Sequencing used CD4+ T cells sorted from PBMCs, obtained 10 days after the yellow fever booster vaccination. CDR3: CASRNSGRAGNEQFF. The CDR3 DNA reads TGTGCCAGCAGGAATAGCGGGAGGGCCGGTAATGAGCAGTTCTTC. Full variable domain (rest looked up from reference TRBV7-2 and TRBJ2-1): GAGVSQSPSNKVTEKGKDVELRCDPISGHTALYWYRQSLGQGLEFLIYFQGNSAPDKSGLPSDRFSAERTGGSVSTLTIQRTQQEDSAVYLCASRNSGRAGNEQFFGPGTRLTVL.